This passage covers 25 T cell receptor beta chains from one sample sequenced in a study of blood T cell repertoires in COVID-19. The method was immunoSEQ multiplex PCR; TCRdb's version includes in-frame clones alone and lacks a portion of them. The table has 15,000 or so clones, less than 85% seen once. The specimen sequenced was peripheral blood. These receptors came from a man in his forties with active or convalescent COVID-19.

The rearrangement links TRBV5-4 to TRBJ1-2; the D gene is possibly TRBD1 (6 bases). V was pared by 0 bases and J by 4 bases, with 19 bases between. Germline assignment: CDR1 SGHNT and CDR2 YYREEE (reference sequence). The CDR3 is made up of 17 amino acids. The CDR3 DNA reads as TGTGCCAGCAGCTTGGAGTATGCAGGGGCGAGTAGCTATGGCTACACCTTC. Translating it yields CASSLEYAGASSYGYTF.

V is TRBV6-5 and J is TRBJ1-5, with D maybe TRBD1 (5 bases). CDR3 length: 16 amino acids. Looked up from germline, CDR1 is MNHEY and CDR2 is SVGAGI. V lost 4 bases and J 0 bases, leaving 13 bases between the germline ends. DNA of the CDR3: TGTGCCAGCAGTTTCAGACAGCCCGATAGCAATCAGCCCCAGCATTTT. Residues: CASSFRQPDSNQPQHF.

The CDR3 DNA reads TGTGCCAGCGGGCCCCAGGGGACGGGCGTCGGGGAGCTGTTTTTT. Translation: CASGPQGTGVGELFF. The V and J genes are TRBV7-3 and TRBJ2-2; maybe TRBD1 (6 bases). Germline lookup yields CDR1 SGHTA and CDR2 FQGTGA. The CDR3 is 15 amino acids. With 8 bases removed from V and 7 bases from J, the gap between germline ends came to 20 bases. Complete variable domain (other parts from reference TRBV7-3 and TRBJ2-2): GAGVSQTPSNKVTEKGKYVELRCDPISGHTALYWYRQSLGQGPEFLIYFQGTGAADDSGLPNDRFFAVRPEGSVSTLKIQRTERGDSAVYLCASGPQGTGVGELFFGEGSRLTVL.

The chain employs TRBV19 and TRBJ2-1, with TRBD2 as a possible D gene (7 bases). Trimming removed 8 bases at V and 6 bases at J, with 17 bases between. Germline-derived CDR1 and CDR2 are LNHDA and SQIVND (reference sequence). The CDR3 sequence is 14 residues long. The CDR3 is CASLPGGGRNEQFF. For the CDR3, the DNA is TGTGCCAGTCTACCTGGGGGGGGGCGCAATGAGCAGTTCTTC.

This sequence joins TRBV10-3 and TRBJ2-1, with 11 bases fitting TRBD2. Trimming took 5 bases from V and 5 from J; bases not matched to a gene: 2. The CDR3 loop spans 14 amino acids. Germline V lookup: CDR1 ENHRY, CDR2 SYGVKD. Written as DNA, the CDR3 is TGTGCCATCAGTCCTAGCGGGGGGAACAATGAGCAGTTCTTC. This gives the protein CAISPSGGNNEQFF.

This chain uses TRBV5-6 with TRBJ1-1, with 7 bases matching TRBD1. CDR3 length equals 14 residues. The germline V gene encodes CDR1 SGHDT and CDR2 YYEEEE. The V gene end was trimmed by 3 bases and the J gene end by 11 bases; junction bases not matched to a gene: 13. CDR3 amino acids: CASSWGTALEEAFF. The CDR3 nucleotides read TGTGCCAGCAGCTGGGGGACAGCGCTGGAAGAGGCTTTCTTT.

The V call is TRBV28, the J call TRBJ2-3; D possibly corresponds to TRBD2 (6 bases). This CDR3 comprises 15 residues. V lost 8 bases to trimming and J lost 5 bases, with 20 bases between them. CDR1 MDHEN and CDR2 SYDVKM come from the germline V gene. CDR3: CASLPGYGGGDTQYF. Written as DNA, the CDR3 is TGTGCCAGCCTCCCCGGGTACGGGGGTGGAGATACGCAGTATTTT.

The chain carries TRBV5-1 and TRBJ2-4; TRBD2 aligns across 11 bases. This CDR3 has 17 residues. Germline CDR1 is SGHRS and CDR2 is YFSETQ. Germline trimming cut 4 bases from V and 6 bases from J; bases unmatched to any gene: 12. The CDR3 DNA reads TGCGCCAGCAGCACAACTAGCGGGGGCGAACGGGGAAACATTCAGTACTTC. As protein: CASSTTSGGERGNIQYF.

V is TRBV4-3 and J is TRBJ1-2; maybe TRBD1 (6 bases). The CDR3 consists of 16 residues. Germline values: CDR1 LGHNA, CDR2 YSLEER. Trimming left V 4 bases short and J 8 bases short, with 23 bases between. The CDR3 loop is CASSPMWAAGVDGYTF. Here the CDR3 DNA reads TGCGCCAGCAGCCCTATGTGGGCGGCAGGGGTTGACGGCTACACCTTC.

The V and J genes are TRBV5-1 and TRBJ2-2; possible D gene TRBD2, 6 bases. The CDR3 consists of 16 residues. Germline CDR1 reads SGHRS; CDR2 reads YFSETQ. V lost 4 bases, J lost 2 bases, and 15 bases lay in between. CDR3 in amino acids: CASSRYMGGNTGELFF. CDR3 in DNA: TGCGCCAGCAGCCGATATATGGGGGGAAACACCGGGGAGCTGTTTTTT. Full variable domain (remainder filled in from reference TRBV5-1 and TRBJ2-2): KAGVTQTPRYLIKTRGQQVTLSCSPISGHRSVSWYQQTPGQGLQFLFEYFSETQRNKGNFPGRFSGRQFSNSRSEMNVSTLELGDSALYLCASSRYMGGNTGELFFGEGSRLTVL.

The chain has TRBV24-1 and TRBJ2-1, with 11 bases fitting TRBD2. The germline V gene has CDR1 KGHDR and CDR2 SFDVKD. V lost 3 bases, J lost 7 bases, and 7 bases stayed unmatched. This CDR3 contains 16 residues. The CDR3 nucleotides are TGTGCCACCAGTGATGCCAGGGCTAGCGGGGGGAATGAGCAGTTCTTC. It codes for CATSDARASGGNEQFF.

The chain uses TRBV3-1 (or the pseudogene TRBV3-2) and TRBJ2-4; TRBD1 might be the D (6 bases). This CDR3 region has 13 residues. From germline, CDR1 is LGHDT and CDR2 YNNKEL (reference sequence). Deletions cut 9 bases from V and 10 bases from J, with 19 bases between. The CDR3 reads CASSEFRGGIQYF. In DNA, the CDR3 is TGTGCCAGTTCTGAATTCAGGGGTGGGATTCAGTACTTC.

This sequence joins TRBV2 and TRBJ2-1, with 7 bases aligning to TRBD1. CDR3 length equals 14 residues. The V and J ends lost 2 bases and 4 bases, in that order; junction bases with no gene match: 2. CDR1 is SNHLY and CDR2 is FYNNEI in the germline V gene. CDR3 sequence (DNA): TGTGCCAGCAGTGAACAGGGGGAATACAATGAGCAGTTCTTC. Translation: CASSEQGEYNEQFF.

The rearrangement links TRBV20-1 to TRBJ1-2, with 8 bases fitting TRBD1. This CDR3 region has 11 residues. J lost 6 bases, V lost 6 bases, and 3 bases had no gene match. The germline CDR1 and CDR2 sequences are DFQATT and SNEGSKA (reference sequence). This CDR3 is CSARQGNGYTF. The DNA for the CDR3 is TGCAGTGCGAGACAGGGGAATGGCTACACCTTC.

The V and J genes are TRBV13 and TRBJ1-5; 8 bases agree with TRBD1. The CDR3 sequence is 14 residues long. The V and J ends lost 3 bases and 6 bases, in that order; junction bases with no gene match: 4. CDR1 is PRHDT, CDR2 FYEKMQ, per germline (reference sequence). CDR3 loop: CASSFGQGLQPQHF. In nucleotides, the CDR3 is TGTGCCAGCAGCTTTGGACAGGGACTTCAGCCCCAGCATTTT.

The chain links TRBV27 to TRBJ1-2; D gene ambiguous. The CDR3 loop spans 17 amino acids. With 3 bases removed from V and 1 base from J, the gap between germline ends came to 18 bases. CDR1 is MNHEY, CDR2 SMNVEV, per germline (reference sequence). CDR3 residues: CASSFYPTVPINYGYTF. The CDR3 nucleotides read TGTGCCAGCAGTTTCTACCCTACAGTGCCAATTAACTATGGCTACACCTTC.

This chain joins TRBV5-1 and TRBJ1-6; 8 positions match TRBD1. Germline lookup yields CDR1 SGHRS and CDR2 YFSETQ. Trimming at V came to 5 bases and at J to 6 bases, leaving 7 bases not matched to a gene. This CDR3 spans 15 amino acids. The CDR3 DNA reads TGCGCCAGCAGTCGCGACAGGGGTACTAATTCACCCCTCCACTTT. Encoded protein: CASSRDRGTNSPLHF.

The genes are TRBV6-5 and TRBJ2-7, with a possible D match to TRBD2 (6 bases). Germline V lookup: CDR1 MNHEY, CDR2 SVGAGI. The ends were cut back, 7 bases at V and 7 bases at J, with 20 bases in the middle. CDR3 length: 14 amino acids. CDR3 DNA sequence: TGTGCCAGCAACGTGGTCTCCGACCGGGGGGAGCAGTACTTC. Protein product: CASNVVSDRGEQYF.

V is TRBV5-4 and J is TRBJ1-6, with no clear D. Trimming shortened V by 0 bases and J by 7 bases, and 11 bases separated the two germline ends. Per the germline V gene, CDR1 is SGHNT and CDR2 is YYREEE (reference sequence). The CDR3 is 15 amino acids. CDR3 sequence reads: CASSLATPSNSPLHF. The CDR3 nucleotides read TGTGCCAGCAGCTTGGCGACTCCGTCGAATTCACCCCTCCACTTT.

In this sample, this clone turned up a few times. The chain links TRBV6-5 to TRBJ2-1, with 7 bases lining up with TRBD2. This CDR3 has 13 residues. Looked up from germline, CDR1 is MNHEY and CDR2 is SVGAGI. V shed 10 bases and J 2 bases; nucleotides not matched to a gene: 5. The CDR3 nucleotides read TGTGCCACAGGGACTACCCCCTACAATGAGCAGTTCTTC. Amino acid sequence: CATGTTPYNEQFF.

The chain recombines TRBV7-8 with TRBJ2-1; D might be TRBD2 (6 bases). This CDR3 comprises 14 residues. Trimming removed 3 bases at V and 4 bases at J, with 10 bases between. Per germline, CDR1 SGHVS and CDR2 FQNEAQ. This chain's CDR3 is CASSLGGPYNEQFF. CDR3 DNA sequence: TGTGCCAGCAGCTTGGGGGGTCCTTACAATGAGCAGTTCTTC.

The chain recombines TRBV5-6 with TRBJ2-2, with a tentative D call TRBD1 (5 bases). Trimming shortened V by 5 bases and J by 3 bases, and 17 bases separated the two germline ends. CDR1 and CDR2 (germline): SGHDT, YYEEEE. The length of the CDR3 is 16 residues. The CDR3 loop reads CASSSPGSHHTGELFF. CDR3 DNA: TGTGCCAGCAGTTCACCAGGGTCCCATCACACCGGGGAGCTGTTTTTT.

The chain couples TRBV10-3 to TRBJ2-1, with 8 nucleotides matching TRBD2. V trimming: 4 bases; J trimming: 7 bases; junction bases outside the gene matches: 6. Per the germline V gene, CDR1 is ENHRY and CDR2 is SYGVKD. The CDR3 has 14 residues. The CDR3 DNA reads TGTGCCATCAGTGGAGCTAGCGGGTGGAATGAGCAGTTCTTC. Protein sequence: CAISGASGWNEQFF.

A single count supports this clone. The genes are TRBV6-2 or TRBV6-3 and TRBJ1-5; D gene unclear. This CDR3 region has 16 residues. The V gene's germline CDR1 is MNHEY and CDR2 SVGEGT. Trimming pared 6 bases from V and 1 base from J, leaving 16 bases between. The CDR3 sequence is CASRPGGASSNQPQHF. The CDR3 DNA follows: TGTGCCAGCAGACCTGGCGGCGCCTCAAGCAATCAGCCCCAGCATTTT.

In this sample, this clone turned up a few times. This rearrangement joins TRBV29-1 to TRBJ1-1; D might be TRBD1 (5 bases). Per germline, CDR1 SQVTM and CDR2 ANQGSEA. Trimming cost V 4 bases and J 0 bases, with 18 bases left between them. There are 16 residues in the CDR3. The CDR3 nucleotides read TGCAGCGTTGTGGGCGGGGGTGCCCCCATGAACACTGAAGCTTTCTTT. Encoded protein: CSVVGGGAPMNTEAFF.